These T cell receptor beta chains were read from a single sample in a study of molecular identifiers for immune sequencing clone quantification. One entry per CDR3 protein results from TCRdb running MiXCR on the PCR reads. The sample has nearly 55,000 distinct CDR3 sequences, around 34% seen once. The sample taken for sequencing was naive CD8+ T cells from blood, with Jurkat cell RNA spiked in. The receptor source for this set is a human donor in good health. Some libraries in this study had Jurkat cell RNA spiked in. Both conserved end residues are part of each CDR3. A D gene is named only where the DNA matches it firmly. Size is stated for part of the rows, as once, few or many counts, or as a class when the clone is expanded.

CDR3aa: CASSLGLSQETQYF; CDR3nt: TGCGCCAGCAGCTTGGGACTTTCCCAAGAGACCCAGTACTTC; abundance: few; j_gene: TRBJ2-5; d_gene: -; v_gene: TRBV5-1
CDR3aa: CSAHMGDTQYF; CDR3nt: TGCAGTGCTCATATGGGAGATACGCAGTATTTT; abundance: many; j_gene: TRBJ2-3; d_gene: -; v_gene: TRBV20-1
CDR3aa: CASCFPRLEGMNTGELFF; CDR3nt: TGTGCCAGCTGTTTCCCCCGGCTCGAGGGGATGAACACCGGGGAGCTGTTTTTT; abundance: -; j_gene: TRBJ2-2; d_gene: -; v_gene: TRBV28
CDR3aa: CASSLGGALSYEQYF; CDR3nt: TGTGCCAGCAGCTTGGGGGGGGCGCTTTCCTACGAGCAGTACTTC; abundance: -; j_gene: TRBJ2-7; d_gene: -; v_gene: TRBV5-5
CDR3aa: CASSPDRAAYNEQFF; CDR3nt: TGTGCCAGCAGCCCCGACAGGGCTGCCTACAATGAGCAGTTCTTC; abundance: few; j_gene: TRBJ2-1; d_gene: TRBD1; v_gene: TRBV7-6
CDR3aa: CSAGLGQEGSLNIQYF; CDR3nt: TGCAGCGCTGGGCTTGGTCAGGAGGGAAGCCTGAACATTCAGTACTTC; abundance: many; j_gene: TRBJ2-4; d_gene: -; v_gene: TRBV29-1
CDR3aa: CASSLPGQGKETQYF; CDR3nt: TGTGCCAGCAGCTTACCGGGACAGGGAAAAGAGACCCAGTACTTC; abundance: -; j_gene: TRBJ2-5; d_gene: TRBD1; v_gene: TRBV11-1
CDR3aa: CASSLVGLMNTEAFF; CDR3nt: TGTGCCAGCAGCTTAGTTGGTCTCATGAACACTGAAGCTTTCTTT; abundance: few; j_gene: TRBJ1-1; d_gene: -; v_gene: TRBV7-9
CDR3aa: CASTPPGGRPGTDTQYF; CDR3nt: TGTGCCAGCACCCCTCCCGGTGGGAGGCCCGGCACAGATACGCAGTATTTT; abundance: -; j_gene: TRBJ2-3; d_gene: -; v_gene: TRBV27
CDR3aa: CASSYSEDPRSIADTQYF; CDR3nt: TGTGCCAGCAGTTACTCCGAGGACCCCCGCTCAATTGCCGATACGCAGTATTTT; abundance: few; j_gene: TRBJ2-3; d_gene: -; v_gene: TRBV6-2/TRBV6-3
CDR3aa: CASRLYGGGTEAFF; CDR3nt: TGTGCCAGCAGATTATACGGGGGTGGCACTGAAGCTTTCTTT; abundance: -; j_gene: TRBJ1-1; d_gene: -; v_gene: TRBV27
CDR3aa: CASSELGQVINEQFF; CDR3nt: TGTGCCAGCAGTGAACTGGGACAGGTGATCAATGAGCAGTTCTTC; abundance: many; j_gene: TRBJ2-1; d_gene: TRBD1; v_gene: TRBV2
CDR3aa: CASSLGPAHNEQFF; CDR3nt: TGTGCCAGCAGTTTAGGTCCAGCACACAATGAGCAGTTCTTC; abundance: -; j_gene: TRBJ2-1; d_gene: -; v_gene: TRBV12-3/TRBV12-4
CDR3aa: CASSLGPLPLSTDTQYF; CDR3nt: TGTGCCAGCAGTTTAGGCCCCCTACCACTTAGCACAGATACGCAGTATTTT; abundance: many; j_gene: TRBJ2-3; d_gene: -; v_gene: TRBV12-3/TRBV12-4
CDR3aa: CASSGSGELFF; CDR3nt: TGTGCCAGCTCCGGTTCCGGGGAGCTGTTTTTT; abundance: -; j_gene: TRBJ2-2; d_gene: -; v_gene: TRBV12-3/TRBV12-4
CDR3aa: CASSIQGRKQPQHF; CDR3nt: TGTGCCAGCAGCATACAGGGGCGGAAGCAGCCCCAGCATTTT; abundance: few; j_gene: TRBJ1-5; d_gene: TRBD1; v_gene: TRBV28
CDR3aa: CAIGLAGEAYEQYF; CDR3nt: TGTGCCATCGGACTAGCGGGAGAGGCCTACGAGCAGTACTTC; abundance: few; j_gene: TRBJ2-7; d_gene: TRBD2; v_gene: TRBV10-3
CDR3aa: CASSRPGTSLGLFF; CDR3nt: TGTGCCAGCAGCCGTCCCGGGACAAGCCTCGGACTGTTTTTT; abundance: -; j_gene: TRBJ1-4; d_gene: -; v_gene: TRBV11-2
CDR3aa: CASNLKRRLSHEKLFF; CDR3nt: TGTGCCAGCAATTTAAAACGCCGACTCTCTCATGAAAAACTGTTTTTT; abundance: -; j_gene: TRBJ1-4; d_gene: -; v_gene: TRBV28
CDR3aa: CASSPRTLPYEQYF; CDR3nt: TGTGCCAGCAGTCCTCGGACCCTCCCCTACGAGCAGTACTTC; abundance: few; j_gene: TRBJ2-7; d_gene: -; v_gene: TRBV27
CDR3aa: CASSSVGEGDGIQYF; CDR3nt: TGTGCCAGCAGTTCGGTGGGGGAGGGGGACGGCATTCAGTACTTC; abundance: -; j_gene: TRBJ2-4; d_gene: -; v_gene: TRBV6-2/TRBV6-3
CDR3aa: CASSLTSGTGELFF; CDR3nt: TGTGCCAGCAGCCTGACTAGCGGCACCGGGGAGCTGTTTTTT; abundance: -; j_gene: TRBJ2-2; d_gene: TRBD2; v_gene: TRBV7-8
CDR3aa: CASTAGQGLAPETQYF; CDR3nt: TGTGCCAGCACCGCCGGCCAGGGACTAGCGCCCGAGACCCAGTACTTC; abundance: many; j_gene: TRBJ2-5; d_gene: TRBD2; v_gene: TRBV28
CDR3aa: CSAFRTSESYEQYF; CDR3nt: TGCAGCGCATTCAGGACTAGCGAATCCTACGAGCAGTACTTC; abundance: -; j_gene: TRBJ2-7; d_gene: TRBD2; v_gene: TRBV29-1
CDR3aa: CASTPDRGTNYGYTF; CDR3nt: TGTGCCAGCACCCCCGACAGGGGGACGAACTATGGCTACACCTTC; abundance: many; j_gene: TRBJ1-2; d_gene: TRBD1; v_gene: TRBV12-3/TRBV12-4
CDR3aa: CASSSPGDRVASGANVLTF; CDR3nt: TGTGCCAGTAGTAGTCCCGGGGACAGGGTTGCCTCTGGGGCCAACGTCCTGACTTTC; abundance: -; j_gene: TRBJ2-6; d_gene: TRBD1; v_gene: TRBV19
CDR3aa: CASSSMVYEQYF; CDR3nt: TGTGCCAGCAGTTCCATGGTCTACGAGCAGTACTTC; abundance: few; j_gene: TRBJ2-7; d_gene: -; v_gene: TRBV6-2/TRBV6-3
CDR3aa: CASSQAWTRPTDTQYF; CDR3nt: TGCGCCAGCAGCCAAGCATGGACTAGGCCCACAGATACGCAGTATTTT; abundance: many; j_gene: TRBJ2-3; d_gene: TRBD2; v_gene: TRBV4-3
CDR3aa: CASSLAKGRGRLETQYF; CDR3nt: TGTGCCAGCAGCCTCGCCAAAGGACGGGGAAGATTAGAGACCCAGTACTTC; abundance: -; j_gene: TRBJ2-5; d_gene: -; v_gene: TRBV11-2
CDR3aa: CARQGTSGSPYNEQFF; CDR3nt: TGTGCCAGACAAGGGACTAGCGGGAGCCCCTACAATGAGCAGTTCTTC; abundance: -; j_gene: TRBJ2-1; d_gene: TRBD2; v_gene: TRBV2
CDR3aa: CASSHLPGPPAYEQYF; CDR3nt: TGTGCCAGCAGCCACCTGCCGGGACCCCCCGCCTACGAGCAGTACTTC; abundance: -; j_gene: TRBJ2-7; d_gene: -; v_gene: TRBV4-2
CDR3aa: CSVVRPSEAFF; CDR3nt: TGCAGCGTTGTAAGGCCGTCTGAAGCTTTCTTT; abundance: many; j_gene: TRBJ1-1; d_gene: -; v_gene: TRBV29-1
CDR3aa: CASSLGSGGQEAFF; CDR3nt: TGTGCCAGCAGCTTAGGGTCCGGGGGGCAGGAAGCTTTCTTT; abundance: few; j_gene: TRBJ1-1; d_gene: -; v_gene: TRBV13
CDR3aa: CASSSGDEGEAFF; CDR3nt: TGTGCCAGCAGCTCAGGGGACGAGGGTGAAGCTTTCTTT; abundance: -; j_gene: TRBJ1-1; d_gene: -; v_gene: TRBV11-3
CDR3aa: CASSPGSSAYEQYF; CDR3nt: TGTGCCAGCAGCCCCGGGTCATCGGCCTACGAGCAGTACTTC; abundance: many; j_gene: TRBJ2-7; d_gene: -; v_gene: TRBV7-8
CDR3aa: CATSRGTTDTQYF; CDR3nt: TGTGCCACCAGCAGAGGAACAACAGATACGCAGTATTTT; abundance: few; j_gene: TRBJ2-3; d_gene: -; v_gene: TRBV15
CDR3aa: CASSSALGTQYF; CDR3nt: TGTGCCAGCAGCTCGGCCCTTGGGACCCAGTACTTC; abundance: many; j_gene: TRBJ2-5; d_gene: -; v_gene: TRBV7-9